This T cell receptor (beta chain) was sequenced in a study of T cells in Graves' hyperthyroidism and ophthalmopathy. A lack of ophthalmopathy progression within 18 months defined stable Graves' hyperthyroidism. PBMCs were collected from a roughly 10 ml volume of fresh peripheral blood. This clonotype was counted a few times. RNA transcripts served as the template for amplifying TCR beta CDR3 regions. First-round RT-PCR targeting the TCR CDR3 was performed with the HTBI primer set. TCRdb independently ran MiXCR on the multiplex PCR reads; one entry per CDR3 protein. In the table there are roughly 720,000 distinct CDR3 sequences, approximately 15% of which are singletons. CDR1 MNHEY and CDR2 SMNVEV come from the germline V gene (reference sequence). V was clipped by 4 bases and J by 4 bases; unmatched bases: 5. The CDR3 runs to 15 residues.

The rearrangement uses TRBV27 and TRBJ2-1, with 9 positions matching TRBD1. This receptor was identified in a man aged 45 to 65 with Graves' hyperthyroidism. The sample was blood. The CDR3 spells CASSSPGQGYNEQFF. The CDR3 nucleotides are TGTGCCAGCAGTTCCCCGGGACAGGGTTACAATGAGCAGTTCTTC.